This T cell receptor beta chain is from a study of T cell repertoires in cytomegalovirus infection. Study information: Selection of CMV epitopes for the study included recently identified HLA-C-restricted and well-studied HLA-B-restricted ones. Public TCR beta signatures were indicative of both CMV infection and a matching HLA type.

V shed 6 bases, J shed 8 bases, and the junction held 13 bases outside the gene matches. Germline assignment: CDR1 MNHEY and CDR2 SVGEGT. The CDR3 has 17 amino acids. Findings and caveats of the study: Summed frequency of shared TCR beta families picked out CMV carriers who also had the relevant HLA. Ex vivo responses were dominated by HLA-C-restricted CMV-specific TCR beta clonotypes.

One entry per CDR3 protein results from TCRdb running MiXCR on the reads. The data show a few hundred thousand distinct CDR3 sequences, 20% to 30% seen once. A note on this clonotype: Its antigen is undetermined.

This sample comprised cultured PBMCs, obtained from culture after CMV antigen stimulation. The receptor was isolated from a human donor in good health (CMV status not recorded). Some clones in this sample may be carry-over from other donors' samples. The chain recombines TRBV6-2 or TRBV6-3 with TRBJ2-1; 13 positions match TRBD2. CDR3 amino acids: CASSLLPRTSGRYEQFF. The CDR3 bases are TGTGCCAGCAGCTTACTACCCCGGACTAGCGGGAGATATGAGCAGTTCTTC.